A selection of T cell receptor beta chains follows, all from one sample in a study of regulatory T cells in long-lasting Graves disease. TCRdb re-called the multiplex PCR reads with MiXCR, one entry per CDR3 protein. This sample carries about 420,000 distinct CDR3 sequences, about 25% of them seen once, and the ten largest clones take about 26%. This sample comprised peripheral blood mononuclear cells (PBMCs), obtained when the disease was refractory, from a patient treated with antithyroid drugs. The source of these receptors is a female donor with Graves disease. Both conserved end residues are part of each CDR3. The D gene is left open where the match is weak. Clone size is given for some rows only: seen once, a few or many times, or a class if the clone is expanded.

>few|TRBJ2-7|-|TRBV7-2
TGTGCCAGCAGCTGGAGCGGAACCTACGAGCAGTACTTC
CASSWSGTYEQYF
>few|TRBJ1-5|-|TRBV19
TGTGCCAGTAGATCCTTCGGCGGGGTGAGTCAGCCCCAGCATTTT
CASRSFGGVSQPQHF
>many|TRBJ2-2|TRBD1|TRBV28
TGTGCCAGCAGTCACAGGGGCACCGGGGAGCTGTTTTTT
CASSHRGTGELFF
>few|TRBJ2-7|-|TRBV6-1
TGTGCCAGCAGGGTAGGGCGGTACGAGCAGTACTTC
CASRVGRYEQYF
>-|TRBJ2-7|TRBD2|TRBV5-4
TGTGCCAGCACCAGGGGGGGACTAGCGGGAGACTACGAGCAGTACTTC
CASTRGGLAGDYEQYF
>-|TRBJ1-2|TRBD1|TRBV29-1
TGCAGCGTATCCGGGACAGAAAAAGCTAACTATGGCTACACCTTC
CSVSGTEKANYGYTF
>many|TRBJ1-5|-|TRBV2
TGTGCCAGCAGTGATCAAAGGGTTCAGCCCCAGCATTTT
CASSDQRVQPQHF
>many|TRBJ2-7|TRBD2|TRBV7-2
TGTGCCAGCAGCTTAATACTAGCGGGGTACTACGAGCAGTACTTC
CASSLILAGYYEQYF
>-|TRBJ2-7|-|TRBV18
TGTGCCAGCTCACCGAACTTGGACTCACGGGAGCAGTACTTC
CASSPNLDSREQYF
>-|TRBJ2-7|-|TRBV27
TGTGCCAGCGGACCAGGGTTAAGCGAGCAGTACTTC
CASGPGLSEQYF
>few|TRBJ2-7|-|TRBV15
TGTGCCACCAGCGGTGGAGGGAGCTCCTACGAGCAGTACTTC
CATSGGGSSYEQYF
>-|TRBJ2-5|-|TRBV14
TGTGCCAGCAGCCCTAAACTAAAACGGGTGGAGACCCAGTACTTC
CASSPKLKRVETQYF
>-|TRBJ2-1|-|TRBV7-6
TGTGCCAGCAGCTTAAAGACGGATGGGTCTGAGCAGTTCTTC
CASSLKTDGSEQFF
>many|TRBJ1-6|-|TRBV7-8
TGTGCCAGCAGCTTAGACAAATCACCCCTCCACTTT
CASSLDKSPLHF
>many|TRBJ1-1|-|TRBV28
TGTGCCAGCAGTCTGGTAGTTAGGAACACTGAAGCTTTCTTT
CASSLVVRNTEAFF
>many|TRBJ1-5|-|TRBV12-3/TRBV12-4
TGTGCCAGCAGTTTAAGGGCAACAGGTCCCAATCAGCCCCAGCATTTT
CASSLRATGPNQPQHF
>-|TRBJ2-4|-|TRBV4-1
TGCGCCAGCAGCCAAGATGGCCTGCGCACTCAGTACTTC
CASSQDGLRTQYF
>many|TRBJ2-2|-|TRBV10-3
TGTGCCATCAGTGAGGGGCAAACCGGGGAGCTGTTTTTT
CAISEGQTGELFF
>few|TRBJ2-7|-|TRBV24-1
TGTGCCACCAGTGCCCCGCCGGGCCACGAGCAGTACTTC
CATSAPPGHEQYF
>-|TRBJ2-4|TRBD1|TRBV19
TGTGCCAGTAGTCTGGGGCCCGACAGGGAAAACATTCAGTACTTC
CASSLGPDRENIQYF
>-|TRBJ2-2|TRBD2|TRBV11-2
TGTGCCAGCAGCTTAGACGCCGTCTCCGGGACTAGCGGGAGAACCGGGGAGCTGTTTTTT
CASSLDAVSGTSGRTGELFF
>many|TRBJ2-5|-|TRBV6-1
TGTGCCAGCAGACCGGCGGGCAGATTCGTAGAGACCCAGTACTTC
CASRPAGRFVETQYF
>-|TRBJ1-2|-|TRBV7-3
TGTGCCAGCAGCCCCCGACAGATCCTGATCGACTATGGCTACACCTTC
CASSPRQILIDYGYTF
>few|TRBJ1-1|TRBD1|TRBV5-1
TGCGCCAGCAGTTTTACAGGGGCGTTGAACACTGAAGCTTTCTTT
CASSFTGALNTEAFF
>-|TRBJ2-7|TRBD1|TRBV28
TGTGCCAGCAGTGGCCGGGACAGGGCTATTCGGACATCCTACGAGCAGTACTTC
CASSGRDRAIRTSYEQYF
>many|TRBJ2-7|TRBD1|TRBV28
TGTGCCAGCAGTTCTCCGGGACAGGACTCCTACGAGCAGTACTTC
CASSSPGQDSYEQYF
>-|TRBJ2-2|-|TRBV2
TGTGCCAGCAGTGAGACGTTGGGACTCGGGGAGCTGTTTTTT
CASSETLGLGELFF
>-|TRBJ1-1|-|TRBV28
TGTGCCAGCATCTCCCGGGTGGCTGAAGCTTTCTTT
CASISRVAEAFF
>-|TRBJ1-5|-|TRBV12-3/TRBV12-4
TGTGCCAGCAGTTTAGAAGGACGTGTTTCGAGCAATCAGCCCCAGCATTTT
CASSLEGRVSSNQPQHF
>many|TRBJ1-2|-|TRBV11-1
TGTGCCAGCAGCGCAGGCGGGGACTATGGCTACACCTTC
CASSAGGDYGYTF
>-|TRBJ2-4|-|TRBV12-3/TRBV12-4
TGTGCCAGCAGTAGATCCCAGCAGGGATGGTCCAAAAACATTCAGTACTTC
CASSRSQQGWSKNIQYF
>few|TRBJ1-2|-|TRBV7-2
TGTGCCAGCAGCTTAAACCCCGAACAGGTAGCCGGCTACACCTTC
CASSLNPEQVAGYTF
>many|TRBJ2-7|-|TRBV11-2
TGTGCCAGCGCAGAGTACTCCTACGAGCAGTACTTC
CASAEYSYEQYF
>once|TRBJ1-3|-|TRBV9
TGTGCCAGCAGCGTAGAGGCCGGGGACACCATATATTTT
CASSVEAGDTIYF
>-|TRBJ2-7|-|TRBV27
TGTGCCAGCAGTCCCACAACGACAGGGAGGGTCTACGAGCAGTACTTC
CASSPTTTGRVYEQYF
>few|TRBJ2-4|-|TRBV4-2
TGTGCCAGCAGCCGCGCTGGAGCCAAAAACATTCAGTACTTC
CASSRAGAKNIQYF
>-|TRBJ1-3|-|TRBV10-3
TGTGCCATCAGTCCGTCCCTAGGGAGAAACACCATATATTTT
CAISPSLGRNTIYF
>many|TRBJ2-7|TRBD2|TRBV28
TGTGCCAGCAGTACCGCTAGCGGGAGGGGCGAAGGGCAGTACTTC
CASSTASGRGEGQYF
>-|TRBJ2-4|-|TRBV7-9
TGTGCCAGCAGTTCTCAGGGGACCAAAAACATTCAGTACTTC
CASSSQGTKNIQYF
>many|TRBJ2-5|-|TRBV15
TGTGCCACCAGCAGAGAGCGAGTGGTTTTGGAGACCCAGTACTTC
CATSRERVVLETQYF
>-|TRBJ1-1|-|TRBV25-1
TGTGCCAGCAGTGGATTGCAGAACACTGAAGCTTTCTTT
CASSGLQNTEAFF
>many|TRBJ1-2|-|TRBV12-3/TRBV12-4
TGTGCCAGCAGTTTACGGGACGGGAGCTATGGCTACACCTTC
CASSLRDGSYGYTF
>many|TRBJ2-7|TRBD2|TRBV20-1
TGCAGTGCTAGTCCCCGGACTAGCGGGAGCATACAGTCCTCCGAGCAGTACTTC
CSASPRTSGSIQSSEQYF
>-|TRBJ2-6|TRBD1|TRBV7-2
TGTGCCAGCAGCTTCTGGACAGGGGGAACTGGGGCCAACGTCCTGACTTTC
CASSFWTGGTGANVLTF
>-|TRBJ2-7|TRBD2|TRBV10-3
TGTGCCATCAGCGGCCTCGAAACTCCGGGACTATCCTTCTACGAGCAGTACTTC
CAISGLETPGLSFYEQYF
>many|TRBJ1-4|-|TRBV12-3/TRBV12-4
TGTGCCAGCACGGGGGAGGGTCGCGAAAAACTGTTTTTT
CASTGEGREKLFF
>many|TRBJ1-3|-|TRBV28
TGTGCCAGCAGTCCCCGGACAGCTGGAAACACCATATATTTT
CASSPRTAGNTIYF
>-|TRBJ2-2|-|TRBV7-6
TGTGCCAGCAGCTTAGCGGTAGGCTCCCCCGGGGAGCTGTTTTTT
CASSLAVGSPGELFF
>many|TRBJ2-7|-|TRBV6-2/TRBV6-3
TGTGCCAGCAGTTACTCGACGGGGGCGACCTACGAGCAGTACTTC
CASSYSTGATYEQYF
>-|TRBJ2-7|TRBD2|TRBV20-1
TGCAGTGCTAGTCTACCCAAACTAGCGGGGGATCAACCCTTCGAGCAGTACTTC
CSASLPKLAGDQPFEQYF
>few|TRBJ2-7|TRBD2|TRBV28
TGTGCCAGCAGTTTATCCCGGGGGGGTAACGAGCAGTACTTC
CASSLSRGGNEQYF
>few|TRBJ2-7|-|TRBV20-1
TGCAGTGCTACGCAGAGGGAGGGGGGCTTTTACGAGCAGTACTTC
CSATQREGGFYEQYF
>-|TRBJ2-1|TRBD2|TRBV15
TGTGCCACCAGCAGAGATAGGCTAGCGGGCAATGAGCAGTTCTTC
CATSRDRLAGNEQFF
>many|TRBJ2-7|TRBD1|TRBV27
TGTGCCAGCAGTTTATTGATGGATGTGGGACAGGTTCCTTACGAGCAGTACTTC
CASSLLMDVGQVPYEQYF